One and the same sample provided the 19 T cell receptor beta chains below, sequenced in a study of blood T cells in healthy people across ages. Primers used in a second PCR of about 6 to 11 cycles were a sample-barcoded 5' primer and a J-beta primer mix. TCRdb reanalysed the 5' RACE reads using MiXCR and keeps one entry per CDR3 protein. The sample consists of 650,000 or so distinct CDR3 sequences, about 51% of them appearing once. The material sequenced was blood. These receptors all come from an elderly woman in good health.

The chain has TRBV28 and TRBJ2-2, with a tentative D call TRBD2 (5 bases). Trimming took off 8 bases at V and 4 bases at J, with 11 bases between the two ends. Germline values: CDR1 MDHEN, CDR2 SYDVKM. This CDR3 contains 13 residues. The CDR3 spells CASLGLATGELFF. DNA for the CDR3: TGTGCCAGCCTCGGGCTAGCCACCGGGGAGCTGTTTTTT.

This clonotype showed up many times. The chain is built from TRBV7-6 and TRBJ2-3, with 8 bases matching TRBD2. CDR1 is SGHVS, CDR2 FNYEAQ, per germline. V was pared by 5 bases and J by 1 base, with 11 bases of the junction left unmatched. This CDR3 comprises 17 residues. This CDR3 reads CASSLGTSLHGTDTQYF. The CDR3, as DNA: TGTGCCAGCAGCCTGGGGACTAGTTTACATGGCACAGATACGCAGTATTTT.

This clonotype has a single count. A much larger clone is a single base away; this may be a read error. This sequence joins TRBV5-1 and TRBJ2-1; D perhaps matches TRBD1 (5 bases). CDR3 size: 15 residues. Germline V gene lookup returns CDR1 SGHRS and CDR2 YFSETQ. V was trimmed by 3 bases and J by 0 bases, leaving 10 bases between them. The CDR3 coding sequence is TGCGCCAGCAGCTGGGCCGACAGCTCCTACAATGAGCAGTTCTTC. It specifies CASSWADSSYNEQFF.

This clonotype showed up many times. The genes are TRBV29-1 and TRBJ1-2; D may be TRBD1 (5 bases). V lost 8 bases and J lost 6, with 22 bases in between. CDR1 and CDR2 from the germline V gene are SQVTM and ANQGSEA. This CDR3 region has 14 residues. The CDR3 sequence is CSPEWAGKGHGYTF. As DNA, the CDR3 is TGCAGCCCCGAATGGGCAGGGAAGGGTCATGGCTACACCTTC. The variable domain in full, with the rest retrieved from reference TRBV29-1 and TRBJ1-2, is SAVISQKPSRDICQRGTSLTIQCQVDSQVTMMFWYRQQPGQSLTLIATANQGSEATYESGFVIDKFPISRPNLTFSTLTVSNMSPEDSSIYLCSPEWAGKGHGYTFGSGTRLTVV.

This clonotype was observed many times. This chain connects TRBV25-1 to TRBJ1-2; D is perhaps TRBD1 (5 bases). Germline V lookup: CDR1 MGHDK, CDR2 SYGVNS. This CDR3 has 14 residues. V was pared by 6 bases and J by 3 bases, with 14 bases between. CDR3: CASSPAGPYYGYTF. CDR3 nucleotide sequence: TGTGCCAGCAGCCCCGCGGGACCCTACTATGGCTACACCTTC.

The V call is TRBV12-3 or TRBV12-4, the J call TRBJ2-4; D is possibly TRBD2 (5 bases). V was shortened by 1 base and J by 1 base, with 8 bases between the two germline ends. The CDR3 has 15 residues. CDR3: CASSLGGDAKNIQYF. The CDR3 bases are TGTGCCAGCAGTTTAGGGGGAGACGCCAAAAACATTCAGTACTTC.

J is TRBJ2-7 and V is TRBV12-3 or TRBV12-4; the D call may be TRBD1 or TRBD2 (5 bases each). The CDR3 sequence is 11 residues long. Deletions cut 10 bases from V and 3 bases from J, with 10 bases between. Here the CDR3 reads CATGTGYEQYF. CDR3 in DNA: TGTGCCACCGGGACGGGCTACGAGCAGTACTTC.

This clonotype was picked up many times. The chain is built from TRBV7-8 and TRBJ2-3; 8 bases are shared with TRBD2. Germline V lookup: CDR1 SGHVS, CDR2 FQNEAQ. V was clipped by 5 bases and J by 3 bases; unmatched bases: 7. CDR3 length: 15 residues. CDR3 bases: TGTGCCAGCAGCCCCTCCATAGCGGGGACAGATACGCAGTATTTT. The encoded protein is CASSPSIAGTDTQYF.

This clonotype was counted ten times or more. This rearrangement joins TRBV27 to TRBJ2-3; D gene uncertain. Germline V gene data show CDR1 as MNHEY and CDR2 as SMNVEV (reference sequence). The CDR3 consists of 14 residues. Trimming cost V 2 bases and J 0 bases, with 6 bases left between them. CDR3 DNA sequence: TGTGCCAGCAGTTTACAGTCTAGCACAGATACGCAGTATTTT. Encoded protein: CASSLQSSTDTQYF.

Remarks on this clonotype: A read error may be the cause here, since a much bigger clone is one base away. The CDR3 coding sequence is TGCGCCAGCAGCTCCCCTATGACTCCAGATACGCAGTATTTT. Translating it yields CASSSPMTPDTQYF. This rearrangement joins TRBV5-1 to TRBJ2-3; D remains ambiguous. The CDR3 consists of 14 residues. Looked up from germline, CDR1 is SGHRS and CDR2 is YFSETQ. V shed 3 bases and J shed 4 bases, with 12 bases lying between them.

The V gene is TRBV15, the J gene TRBJ2-7; TRBD1 matches at 7 bases. The CDR3 loop spans 13 amino acids. V was clipped by 5 bases and J by 4 bases; unmatched bases: 5. Germline CDR1 reads LNHNV; CDR2 reads YYDKDF (reference sequence). The CDR3 bases are TGTGCCACCAGCCCCGGGACAGCTTACGAGCAGTACTTC. It encodes CATSPGTAYEQYF.

This clonotype occurred many times. The gene calls are TRBV28 and TRBJ2-3; TRBD2 agrees at 9 bases. CDR1 is MDHEN, CDR2 SYDVKM, per germline. V shed 9 bases, J shed 2 bases, and the junction held 6 bases outside the gene matches. The CDR3 consists of 14 residues. CDR3 residues: CASGLAKNTDTQYF. CDR3 sequence (DNA): TGTGCCAGTGGACTAGCGAAGAACACAGATACGCAGTATTTT.

In its sample, this clonotype was seen many times. The chain links TRBV15 to TRBJ1-5; D perhaps matches TRBD1 (6 bases). Trimming took off 3 bases at V and 9 bases at J, with 15 bases between the two ends. The germline gives CDR1 LNHNV, CDR2 YYDKDF (reference sequence). The length of the CDR3 is 14 residues. CDR3 loop: CATSSPGDFRPQHF. In DNA, the CDR3 is TGTGCCACCAGCAGCCCAGGGGACTTCAGGCCCCAGCATTTT.

This clonotype was seen many times. The chain links TRBV28 to TRBJ2-7; either TRBD1 or TRBD2 may supply D (5 bases each). The CDR3 has 14 residues. Germline V gene lookup returns CDR1 MDHEN and CDR2 SYDVKM. V was cut by 6 bases and J by 4 bases, with 16 bases left in between. As DNA, the CDR3 is TGTGCCAGCAGGCATACCGGGACCACTTACGAGCAGTACTTC. The encoded protein is CASRHTGTTYEQYF.

This clonotype was picked up one time. The chain joins TRBV20-1 to TRBJ1-5; D unclear. The CDR3 has 17 residues. CDR1 and CDR2 (germline): DFQATT, SNEGSKA (reference sequence). Trimming took off 5 bases at V and 0 bases at J, with 20 bases between the two ends. CDR3 nucleotides: TGCAGTGCTCGACTTCTGTATGAGCCCTATAGCAATCAGCCCCAGCATTTT. It encodes CSARLLYEPYSNQPQHF.

The chain has TRBV4-1 and TRBJ2-7; D not resolved. V was clipped by 5 bases and J by 0 bases, with 14 bases between them. The CDR3 loop spans 15 amino acids. In germline, CDR1 is MGHRA, CDR2 YSYEKL. CDR3 sequence: CASSSFQTNSYEQYF. DNA for the CDR3: TGCGCCAGCAGCTCCTTTCAGACAAACTCCTACGAGCAGTACTTC.

This rearrangement joins TRBV10-3 to TRBJ1-1; D might be TRBD1 (5 bases). The germline CDR1 and CDR2 sequences are ENHRY and SYGVKD. There are 15 residues in the CDR3. V shed 4 bases and J shed 5 bases, with 17 bases lying between them. CDR3 loop: CAISVKAPGYTEAFF. The CDR3 DNA is TGTGCCATCAGTGTAAAAGCACCAGGGTATACTGAAGCTTTCTTT.

This clonotype has at least ten counts. The V gene is TRBV5-1, the J gene TRBJ2-3; TRBD2 matches at 8 bases. CDR1 and CDR2 from the germline V gene are SGHRS and YFSETQ. Trimming at V came to 2 bases and at J to 2 bases, leaving 7 bases not matched to a gene. CDR3 length equals 16 residues. This CDR3 reads CASSLRAAGDTDTQYF. The CDR3 DNA is TGCGCCAGCAGCTTACGAGCAGCGGGGGACACAGATACGCAGTATTTT.

The chain carries TRBV10-3 and TRBJ1-6; 10 bases align to TRBD1. CDR1 is ENHRY, CDR2 SYGVKD, per germline. The CDR3 is 15 residues long. V lost 4 bases to trimming and J lost 8 bases; unmatched junction nucleotides: 5. The CDR3 region has the DNA TGTGCCATCAGTGGGACAGGGGGTACCGATTCACCCCTCCACTTT. Translated: CAISGTGGTDSPLHF.